This is a list of T cell receptor beta chains from one sample in a study of T cell responses to AZD1222 COVID-19 vaccine. TCRdb's copy holds only in-frame clones and misses some; the assay was immunoSEQ multiplex PCR. The sample consists of fewer than 75,000 clones, 75% to 95% of them appearing once. Specimen: peripheral blood, collected 28 days after the second dose of the MenACWY control vaccine. These receptors came from an adult who received the MenACWY meningococcal vaccine as a control. The CDR3 runs from the conserved cysteine through the conserved F or W. The order of the fields is clone size, J gene, V gene, D gene, CDR3 protein, CDR3 DNA. The D gene is left open where the match is weak. The listing skips clone size in some rows; elsewhere it reads once, few, many or a size class.

-,TRBJ1-6,TRBV27,-,CASRVGVLSYNSPLHF,TGTGCCAGCAGGGTCGGAGTACTCTCCTATAATTCACCCCTCCACTTT
-,TRBJ1-1,TRBV5-1,-,CASSPGSGRTNTEAFF,TGCGCCAGCAGCCCCGGATCGGGACGTACGAACACTGAAGCTTTCTTT
-,TRBJ1-1,TRBV2,-,CASGYKNTEAFF,TGTGCCAGCGGGTACAAGAACACTGAAGCTTTCTTT
once,TRBJ1-1,TRBV27,-,CASSLRAQGVTEAFF,TGTGCCAGCAGTCTCCGGGCACAAGGGGTCACTGAAGCTTTCTTT
-,TRBJ2-3,TRBV3-1/TRBV3-2,TRBD2,CASSQGTSGRGADTQYF,TGTGCCAGCAGCCAAGGGACTAGCGGGAGAGGTGCAGATACGCAGTATTTT
-,TRBJ2-2,TRBV2,-,CASKGDGELFF,TGTGCCAGCAAAGGCGACGGGGAGCTGTTTTTT
-,TRBJ2-1,TRBV27,TRBD1,CASGPGTGHNEQFF,TGTGCCAGCGGCCCCGGGACAGGGCACAATGAGCAGTTCTTC
-,TRBJ1-1,TRBV28,-,CASSSGSGTEAFF,TGTGCCAGCAGTTCGGGGTCCGGGACTGAAGCTTTCTTT
-,TRBJ2-7,TRBV19,-,CATTERPSSYEQYF,TGTGCCACGACCGAGCGACCGAGCTCCTACGAGCAGTACTTC
-,TRBJ1-3,TRBV27,-,CASSSNRTPNTIYF,TGTGCCAGCAGTTCGAATAGAACCCCCAACACCATATATTTT
-,TRBJ2-2,TRBV30,-,CAWNRNTGELFF,TGTGCCTGGAACAGGAACACCGGGGAGCTGTTTTTT
-,TRBJ2-5,TRBV20-1,-,CSASLGLQGLGETQYF,TGCAGTGCTAGTCTCGGGTTGCAGGGATTAGGGGAGACCCAGTACTTC
-,TRBJ2-7,TRBV30,-,CAWTREYEQYF,TGTGCCTGGACGAGGGAGTACGAGCAGTACTTC
-,TRBJ1-1,TRBV7-9,-,CASSSGARVFPEAFF,TGTGCCAGCAGCTCCGGGGCCAGGGTTTTCCCTGAAGCTTTCTTT
-,TRBJ1-6,TRBV10-3,-,CATEDSYNSPLHF,TGTGCCACCGAGGACTCCTATAATTCACCCCTCCACTTT
once,TRBJ2-1,TRBV9,-,CASSVAGASLYNEQFF,TGTGCCAGCAGCGTAGCCGGGGCCTCCCTCTACAATGAGCAGTTCTTC
-,TRBJ1-1,TRBV6-5,-,CASSRVSTEAFF,TGTGCCAGCAGTAGGGTGTCCACTGAAGCTTTCTTT
-,TRBJ2-7,TRBV9,-,CASSVGPADSYEQYF,TGTGCCAGCAGCGTAGGACCAGCGGATTCCTACGAGCAGTACTTC
-,TRBJ2-1,TRBV10-1,TRBD2,CASSVGGSSYNEQFF,TGCGCCAGCAGTGTCGGCGGGAGCTCCTACAATGAGCAGTTCTTC
-,TRBJ1-5,TRBV27,TRBD1,CASSRDSPNQPQHF,TGTGCCAGCAGCCGGGACAGCCCTAATCAGCCCCAGCATTTT
-,TRBJ1-2,TRBV6-2/TRBV6-3,-,CASSQLAFSGYTF,TGTGCCAGCAGTCAACTTGCGTTTTCCGGCTACACCTTC
-,TRBJ2-7,TRBV12-3/TRBV12-4,-,CASSPGYEQYF,TGTGCCAGCAGTCCGGGGTACGAGCAGTACTTC
-,TRBJ1-4,TRBV19,TRBD1,CASSIVRGTVHTINEKLFF,TGTGCCAGTAGTATCGTCCGAGGGACAGTCCATACTATCAATGAAAAACTGTTTTTT
-,TRBJ2-7,TRBV18,TRBD2,CASSPPAGEWQYF,TGTGCCAGCTCACCCCCGGCGGGAGAATGGCAGTACTTC
-,TRBJ1-1,TRBV2,-,CASSVPGNTEAFF,TGTGCCAGCAGTGTTCCAGGAAACACTGAAGCTTTCTTT
few,TRBJ1-1,TRBV21-1,-,CASSSGQNKAFF,TGTGCCAGCAGCAGCGGACAAAACAAAGCTTTCTTT
-,TRBJ1-3,TRBV30,TRBD1,CAWSVLKGGAYTIYF,TGTGCCTGGAGTGTACTAAAAGGGGGCGCGTACACCATATATTTT
-,TRBJ1-2,TRBV7-9,-,CASRRGMGGYTF,TGTGCCAGCAGGAGGGGAATGGGCGGCTACACCTTC
-,TRBJ1-2,TRBV28,-,CASFEVNRGYTF,TGTGCCAGCTTCGAAGTAAATCGTGGCTACACCTTC
-,TRBJ1-2,TRBV28,-,CASSQKDRIYGYTF,TGTGCCAGCAGCCAGAAGGACAGAATCTATGGCTACACCTTC
-,TRBJ1-1,TRBV9,-,CASSDPVDMNTEAFF,TGTGCCAGCAGCGACCCGGTCGACATGAACACTGAAGCTTTCTTT
-,TRBJ1-2,TRBV10-3,-,CAISDILRPEYGYTF,TGTGCCATCAGTGACATTCTGAGGCCAGAGTATGGCTACACCTTC
-,TRBJ1-1,TRBV12-5,-,CASGLGPEAFF,TGTGCTAGTGGTTTGGGGCCGGAGGCTTTCTTT
-,TRBJ2-3,TRBV6-1,-,CASSETERNTQYF,TGTGCCAGCAGTGAGACAGAGAGAAATACGCAGTATTTT
-,TRBJ2-2,TRBV6-1,TRBD1,CASSEGTDTGELFF,TGTGCCAGCAGTGAGGGGACAGACACCGGGGAGCTGTTTTTT
-,TRBJ1-5,TRBV28,-,CASSFSDQPQHF,TGTGCCAGCAGTTTCTCCGATCAGCCCCAGCATTTT
-,TRBJ1-1,TRBV7-9,TRBD1,CASSRAGTATKGAFF,TGTGCCAGCAGTCGTGCCGGGACAGCAACTAAGGGAGCTTTCTTT
-,TRBJ1-4,TRBV25-1,-,CASRAGVEKLFF,TGTGCCAGCAGGGCGGGGGTTGAAAAACTGTTTTTT
-,TRBJ1-2,TRBV6-5,-,CASSYSGSYGYTF,TGTGCCAGCAGTTACTCAGGAAGCTATGGCTACACCTTC
-,TRBJ2-7,TRBV5-4,-,CASSTQGFRSYEQYF,TGTGCCAGCAGCACACAAGGCTTTAGAAGCTACGAGCAGTACTTC
-,TRBJ2-1,TRBV4-2,TRBD1,CASSQDPGTGGPEQFF,TGTGCCAGCAGCCAAGATCCCGGGACAGGGGGGCCCGAGCAGTTCTTC
few,TRBJ2-4,TRBV7-9,-,CASSLVTGSRTAKNIQYF,TGTGCCAGCAGCTTAGTAACAGGGTCTCGAACGGCCAAAAACATTCAGTACTTC
-,TRBJ1-5,TRBV3-1/TRBV3-2,-,CASSQGGRGNQPQHF,TGTGCCAGCAGCCAAGGGGGCCGGGGGAATCAGCCCCAGCATTTT
-,TRBJ2-1,TRBV7-2,-,CASSLDQVNEQFF,TGTGCCAGCAGCTTGGATCAAGTCAATGAGCAGTTCTTC
-,TRBJ2-7,TRBV18,TRBD2,CASSLPGGGSYEQYF,TGTGCCAGCTCACTTCCCGGGGGGGGCTCCTACGAGCAGTACTTC
-,TRBJ2-1,TRBV6-5,-,CASSYSGEQFF,TGTGCCAGCAGTTACAGTGGTGAGCAGTTCTTC
-,TRBJ1-2,TRBV29-1,-,CSVGASRGDGYTF,TGCAGCGTTGGGGCGAGCAGGGGTGATGGCTACACCTTC
-,TRBJ2-2,TRBV11-3,-,CASSLGRGLVGGELFF,TGTGCCAGCAGCTTAGGTCGGGGGCTGGTCGGCGGGGAGCTGTTTTTT
-,TRBJ1-1,TRBV5-1,-,CASSLGTNTEAFF,TGCGCCAGCAGCTTGGGAACCAACACTGAAGCTTTCTTT
-,TRBJ1-4,TRBV27,-,CASSFQGSGEKLFF,TGTGCCAGCAGTTTTCAGGGCTCCGGTGAAAAACTGTTTTTT
-,TRBJ1-5,TRBV14,-,CASSQAGLQPQHF,TGTGCCAGCAGCCAAGCAGGGTTACAGCCCCAGCATTTT
-,TRBJ2-5,TRBV25-1,-,CASSEGETQYF,TGTGCCAGCAGTGAAGGAGAGACCCAGTACTTC
-,TRBJ2-2,TRBV12-3/TRBV12-4,-,CASSRGLPGELFF,TGTGCCAGCAGCCGGGGACTGCCCGGGGAGCTGTTTTTT
few,TRBJ1-6,TRBV2,-,CASSSDRLSPLHF,TGTGCCAGCAGTTCGGATAGACTTTCACCCCTCCACTTT
-,TRBJ2-3,TRBV28,-,CASTPFGQGFDTQYF,TGTGCCAGCACCCCCTTTGGCCAGGGATTCGATACGCAGTATTTT
-,TRBJ2-3,TRBV19,TRBD2,CASSVLAGGTTDTQYF,TGTGCCAGTAGTGTACTAGCGGGAGGGACCACAGATACGCAGTATTTT
-,TRBJ2-3,TRBV11-2,TRBD2,CASSLSTSGRTDTQYF,TGTGCCAGCAGCTTAAGTACTAGCGGTCGCACAGATACGCAGTATTTT